The 29 T cell receptor beta chains below were found in one sample sequenced in a study of tumor-infiltrating lymphocytes in oesophageal squamous cell carcinoma. TCRdb fed the PCR reads into MiXCR, producing one record per CDR3 protein. The sample consists of 5,600 or so distinct CDR3 sequences, less than 15% of them appearing once. Sequencing was carried out using esophageal tumor tissue. Source of these receptors: a male donor with esophageal squamous cell carcinoma.

In the case of this clonotype: Given the absence of the conserved phenylalanine or tryptophan at the CDR3 end, a read error is likely. It is unclear where the CDR3 begins or ends on the DNA, so no DNA is shown, and the CDR3 is as TCRdb lists it. The V call is TRBV7-3, the J call TRBJ2-6; the D call of TRBD2 is as the table states it, not checked on the DNA. Germline loops: CDR1 SGHTA, CDR2 FQGTGA. Both ends counted, the CDR3 spans 11 residues. The CDR3 is CASSTSGGTSG.

In its sample, this clonotype ranks as medium-sized (0.01 to 0.1%). The rearrangement joins TRBV7-3 to TRBJ2-1, with TRBD2 identical over 8 bases. This CDR3 is built from 16 residues. J was trimmed by 7 bases and V by 5 bases; bases with no gene match: 13. The V gene's germline CDR1 is SGHTA and CDR2 FQGTGA. The DNA of the CDR3 is TGTGCCAGCAGCCGCCGGCCGGGGGGGCCTCGGAATGAGCAGTTCTTC. It is translated as CASSRRPGGPRNEQFF.

This clonotype is termed medium-sized. V gene TRBV28 combines with J gene TRBJ2-5; D may be TRBD1 (5 bases). The CDR3 covers 13 residues. CDR1 and CDR2 (germline): MDHEN, SYDVKM. V was shortened by 7 bases and J by 0 bases, with 9 bases between the two germline ends. As DNA, the CDR3 is TGTGCCAGCAACCGACAGTACCAAGAGACCCAGTACTTC. Translated: CASNRQYQETQYF.

This clonotype was seen repeatedly, ten times or more. It may be a read error: a sequence one base away is much more abundant. CDR3 residues: CASRPGTSWSSYNEQYF. The CDR3 DNA is TGTGCCAGCAGACCCGGGACTAGCTGGAGCTCCTACAATGAGCAGTACTTC. V gene TRBV6-1 combines with J gene TRBJ2-1, with TRBD2 matching 9 bases. The DNA end is a closer match to TRBJ2-7, so the J assignment may be wrong. The CDR3 spans 17 residues. Germline assignment: CDR1 MNHNS and CDR2 SASEGT.

This clonotype is medium-sized (0.01 to 0.1%) in the sample. The rearrangement uses TRBV7-9 and TRBJ2-7; TRBD1 or TRBD2 may be the D gene (5 bases each). In germline, CDR1 is SEHNR, CDR2 FQNEAQ (reference sequence). The CDR3 has 13 residues. Trimming removed 4 bases at V and 5 bases at J, with 12 bases between. CDR3 residues: CASSYSGAHEQYF. Here the CDR3 DNA reads TGTGCCAGCAGCTACTCCGGGGCCCACGAGCAGTACTTC. The whole variable domain, remainder taken from reference TRBV7-9 and TRBJ2-7, is DTGVSQNPRHKITKRGQNVTFRCDPISEHNRLYWYRQTLGQGPEFLTYFQNEAQLEKSRLLSDRFSAERPKGSFSTLEIQRTEQGDSAMYLCASSYSGAHEQYFGPGTRLTVT.

This clonotype occurred many times. J is TRBJ2-3 and V is TRBV19, with D tentatively TRBD1 (6 bases). Germline CDR1 is LNHDA and CDR2 is SQIVND (reference sequence). Trimming removed 6 bases from V and 3 bases from J, with 22 bases in between. The CDR3 has 17 amino acids. Here the CDR3 reads CASSPRWGLRYTDTQYF. The CDR3, as DNA: TGTGCCAGTAGCCCTCGGTGGGGGCTACGGTATACAGATACGCAGTATTTT.

This clonotype came up a few times. The J gene is TRBJ2-7, the V gene TRBV5-1; 11 nucleotides line up with TRBD1. Trimming took 4 bases from V and 2 from J; bases not matched to a gene: 14. This CDR3 contains 18 residues. Germline CDR1 reads SGHRS; CDR2 reads YFSETQ. The CDR3 is CASSDIPPRTGGPYEQYF. The CDR3 DNA follows: TGCGCCAGCAGCGATATTCCACCGAGGACAGGGGGCCCCTACGAGCAGTACTTC.

In the case of this clonotype: Since no conserved phenylalanine or tryptophan closes the CDR3, a read error is the likely cause. The genes are TRBV12-3 or TRBV12-4 and TRBJ2-1, with TRBD2 as a possible D gene (6 bases). The CDR3 consists of 12 residues. The V end lost 6 bases, the J end lost 9 bases, and 12 bases lay between the germline ends. CDR3 sequence: CASSSTGVEQFC. CDR3 DNA sequence: TGTGCCAGCAGCTCTACGGGGGTTGAGCAGTTCTGC.

This clonotype rates as medium-sized. V gene TRBV5-4 combines with J gene TRBJ1-1; possible D gene TRBD1, 5 bases. Germline V gives CDR1 SGHNT, CDR2 YYREEE (reference sequence). Deletions cut 0 bases from V and 2 bases from J, with 14 bases between. There are 16 residues in the CDR3. The CDR3 spells CASSLELSGPNTEAFF. CDR3 coding DNA: TGTGCCAGCAGCTTGGAATTATCGGGGCCAAACACTGAAGCTTTCTTT.

This clonotype has at least ten counts. The chain joins TRBV4-1 to TRBJ2-5; a weak D match, TRBD1 (5 bases). This CDR3 comprises 14 residues. The V gene lost 1 base and the J gene lost 1 base, with 7 bases spanning the gap. CDR1 is MGHRA, CDR2 YSYEKL, per germline. The CDR3 region is CASSQGGVQETQYF. The CDR3 DNA reads as TGCGCCAGCAGCCAAGGGGGCGTCCAAGAGACCCAGTACTTC.

This clonotype was recorded many times. The chain has TRBV6-1 and TRBJ2-5; D might be TRBD2 (6 bases). Germline assignment: CDR1 MNHNS and CDR2 SASEGT. Trimming left V 8 bases short and J 0 bases short, with 10 bases between. CDR3 size: 13 residues. CDR3 DNA sequence: TGTGCCAGCGGGACTCCGTACCAAGAGACCCAGTACTTC. Protein: CASGTPYQETQYF.

In regard to this clonotype: This may be a read error, as it is one base from a much larger clone. This chain links TRBV5-1 with TRBJ2-4; D perhaps matches TRBD1 (6 bases). V was clipped by 4 bases and J by 13 bases, with 15 bases between them. CDR3 size: 12 residues. The germline V gene has CDR1 SGHRS and CDR2 YFSETQ. In DNA, the CDR3 is TGCGCCAGCAGCCCCGGGGACAATGAGCAGTACTTC. Amino acid sequence: CASSPGDNEQYF.

There are many counts of this clonotype. The chain uses TRBV6-1 and TRBJ1-2; a weak D match, TRBD1 (5 bases). Trimming stripped 10 bases from V and 2 bases from J, with 8 bases between. The CDR3 runs 11 residues. CDR1 is MNHNS, CDR2 SASEGT, per germline. The CDR3 DNA sequence: TGTGCCACCTCAGGGAACTATGGCTACACCTTC. Its protein is CATSGNYGYTF.

This clonotype was seen many times. The chain uses TRBV5-8 and TRBJ2-3, with 12 nucleotides matching TRBD2. Germline trimming cut 1 base from V and 8 bases from J; bases unmatched to any gene: 2. CDR1 is SGHTS, CDR2 YDEGEE, per germline. The CDR3 totals 14 residues. DNA of the CDR3: TGTGCCAGCAGCTTGCTAGCGGGGGGGCGTACGCAGTATTTT. This sequence encodes CASSLLAGGRTQYF. The complete variable domain, with remaining parts taken from reference TRBV5-8 and TRBJ2-3, reads EAGVTQSPTHLIKTRGQQATLRCSPISGHTSVYWYQQALGLGLQFLLWYDEGEERNRGNFPPRFSGRQFPNYSSELNVNALELEDSALYLCASSLLAGGRTQYFGPGTRLTVL.

This clonotype has ten or more counts. V is TRBV12-3 or TRBV12-4 and J is TRBJ2-5, with TRBD1 matching over 8 bases. With 4 bases clipped from V and 11 bases from J, the junction kept 18 bases outside the gene matches. This CDR3 is 16 amino acids long. The CDR3, as DNA: TGTGCCAGCAGTTATGCAGGGGGCGCGAGGTACAATGAGCAGTACTTC. Amino acid sequence: CASSYAGGARYNEQYF.

In this sample, this clonotype turned up many times. The chain links TRBV6-6 to TRBJ2-5, with a tentative D call TRBD2 (7 bases). The ends were cut back, 0 bases at V and 7 bases at J, with 12 bases in the middle. The CDR3 is 14 residues long. In germline, CDR1 is MNHNY, CDR2 SVGAGI (reference sequence). The CDR3 bases are TGTGCCAGCAGTTACTCGGGGGAGGGGGGGACCCAGTACTTC. Amino acid sequence: CASSYSGEGGTQYF.

This clonotype appeared many times. In nucleotides, the CDR3 is TGTGCCAGCAGCCCAGGACTAGCGGGGCGACACTCCTACGAGCAGTACTTC. Translated, it gives CASSPGLAGRHSYEQYF. The chain employs TRBV6-1 and TRBJ2-7; TRBD2 matches at 12 bases. There are 17 residues in the CDR3. Germline lookup yields CDR1 MNHNS and CDR2 SASEGT. J was trimmed by 0 bases and V by 6 bases; bases with no gene match: 9.

In the case of this clonotype: Given the absence of the conserved phenylalanine or tryptophan at the CDR3 end, a read error is likely. No DNA is shown, since the ends of the CDR3 on it are uncertain; the CDR3 is the one TCRdb lists. V usage is TRBV7-2 and J usage is TRBJ2-5; TRBD1, the table's D call, was not compared with the DNA. 16 amino acids form the CDR3, both terminal residues included. In germline, CDR1 is SGHTA, CDR2 FQGNSA. CDR3 residues: CASDPGGGYNEQFFGA.

In this sample, this clonotype turned up once. The chain recombines TRBV5-4 with TRBJ1-1; D ambiguous. The CDR3 has 12 residues. The V end was cut by 1 base, the J end by 5 bases, with 6 bases between. The germline V gene encodes CDR1 SGHNT and CDR2 YYREEE (reference sequence). CDR3 loop: CASSLTQTEAFF. CDR3 bases: TGTGCCAGCAGCTTGACACAGACTGAAGCTTTCTTT.

With respect to this clonotype: This could be a read error, since a much larger clone is one nucleotide away. This chain joins TRBV10-2 and TRBJ2-1; D remains unclear. The CDR3 is 12 amino acids. Deletions cut 0 bases from V and 13 bases from J, with 10 bases between. Germline CDR1 reads WSHSY; CDR2 reads SAAADI. The CDR3 reads CASSESKATQFF. The CDR3, as DNA: TGCGCCAGCAGTGAGTCGAAGGCGACCCAGTTCTTC.

This clonotype was seen repeatedly, ten times or more. The gene calls are TRBV5-1 and TRBJ2-5; D remains ambiguous. The CDR3 spans 17 residues. The V end lost 1 base, the J end lost 1 base, and 17 bases lay between the germline ends. Germline V CDR1 and CDR2: SGHRS, YFSETQ. The DNA for the CDR3 is TGCGCCAGCAGCTTGAATGCCCGGGTGGGTATCCAAGAGACCCAGTACTTC. Encoded protein: CASSLNARVGIQETQYF. Full variable domain (missing parts from reference TRBV5-1 and TRBJ2-5): KAGVTQTPRYLIKTRGQQVTLSCSPISGHRSVSWYQQTPGQGLQFLFEYFSETQRNKGNFPGRFSGRQFSNSRSEMNVSTLELGDSALYLCASSLNARVGIQETQYFGPGTRLLVL.

This clonotype was counted ten times or more. The gene calls are TRBV5-1 and TRBJ2-5, with 7 positions matching TRBD1. The J call may be wrong; the DNA end is better matched by TRBJ2-7. This CDR3 comprises 14 residues. Germline assignment: CDR1 SGHRS and CDR2 YFSETQ. In DNA, the CDR3 is TGCGCCAGCAGCGCCGCCGGGACAGACTACGAGCAGTACTTC. Translating gives CASSAAGTDYEQYF.

This clonotype was detected many times. A much larger clone sits a single nucleotide away, making a read error possible. The J gene is TRBJ2-5, the V gene TRBV7-2; 11 bases are shared with TRBD2. The CDR3 is 15 residues long. Trimming removed 5 bases from V and 11 bases from J; junction bases left unmatched: 13. The germline gives CDR1 SGHTA, CDR2 FQGNSA. Written as DNA, the CDR3 is TGTGCCAGCAGCCCGGGACTAGCGGCTAACAATGAGCAGTACTTC. Its translation is CASSPGLAANNEQYF.

The table lists this clonotype with many counts. The chain joins TRBV19 to TRBJ2-5; 9 nucleotides agree with TRBD2. J was trimmed by 0 bases and V by 5 bases; bases with no gene match: 4. The length of the CDR3 is 15 residues. Germline loops: CDR1 LNHDA, CDR2 SQIVND (reference sequence). The CDR3 nucleotides read TGTGCCAGTAGTCCCCAGCGGGGGGACCAAGAGACCCAGTACTTC. This gives the protein CASSPQRGDQETQYF.

This clonotype turned up a few times. No conserved phenylalanine or tryptophan is present at the end of the CDR3, so a read error is the likely explanation. The limits of the CDR3 on the DNA are not certain, so only TCRdb's listed CDR3 is given. The chain is built from TRBV18 and TRBJ2-5. The CDR3 comprises 15 residues, both ends counted. The germline V gene encodes CDR1 KGHSH and CDR2 LQKENI. Here the CDR3 reads CASSPPGFYGYTFGS.

The CDR3 here is CASSLSGDSYNTQFF. The CDR3 bases are TGTGCCAGCAGTTTATCGGGGGACAGCTACAATACGCAGTTCTTC. The chain is built from TRBV27 and TRBJ2-1, with TRBD1 matching 7 bases. This CDR3 spans 15 amino acids. The trim removed 0 bases at V and 12 bases at J, leaving 11 bases unmatched. Germline CDR1 MNHEY, CDR2 SMNVEV (reference sequence).

This clonotype has only a few counts. A much bigger clone sits one base away, suggesting this may be a read error. The chain couples TRBV27 to TRBJ2-7; D gene unclear. CDR1 MNHEY and CDR2 SMNVEV come from the germline V gene (reference sequence). The CDR3 has 11 amino acids. Trimming took off 7 bases at V and 7 bases at J, with 11 bases between the two ends. The CDR3 protein is CASIQYNEQYF. The CDR3 DNA sequence: TGTGCCAGCATACAGTACAATGAGCAGTACTTC.

For this clonotype: This is likely a read error, given that the CDR3 carries no conserved phenylalanine or tryptophan at its end. No DNA is shown, since the ends of the CDR3 on it are uncertain; the CDR3 is the one TCRdb lists. V usage is TRBV12-3 or TRBV12-4 and J usage is TRBJ2-7; the table's D call, TRBD1, has no DNA check behind it. The CDR3 has 14 residues if both end residues are counted. CDR3 sequence reads: CASSHRGSPLHFGA.

The chain uses TRBV4-1 and TRBJ2-1, with 9 bases fitting TRBD1. The J call may be incorrect, as the DNA end agrees better with TRBJ2-7. CDR1 MGHRA and CDR2 YSYEKL come from the germline V gene. The CDR3 spans 15 residues. The CDR3, as DNA: TGCGCCAGCAGCCAAGTCCCGACAGGGGGGGACGAGCAGTACTTC. It specifies CASSQVPTGGDEQYF.